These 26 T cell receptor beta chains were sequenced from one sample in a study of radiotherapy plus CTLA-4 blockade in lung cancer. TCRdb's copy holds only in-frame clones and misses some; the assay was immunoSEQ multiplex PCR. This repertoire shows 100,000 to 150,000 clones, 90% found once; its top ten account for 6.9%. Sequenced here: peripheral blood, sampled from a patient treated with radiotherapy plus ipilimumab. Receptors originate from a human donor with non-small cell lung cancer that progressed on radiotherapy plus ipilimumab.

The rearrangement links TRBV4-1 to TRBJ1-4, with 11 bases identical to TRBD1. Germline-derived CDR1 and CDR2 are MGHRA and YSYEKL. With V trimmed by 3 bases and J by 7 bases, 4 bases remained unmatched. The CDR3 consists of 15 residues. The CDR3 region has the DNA TGCGCCAGCAGCCAGGACAGGGGGCTCAGTGAAAAACTGTTTTTT. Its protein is CASSQDRGLSEKLFF.

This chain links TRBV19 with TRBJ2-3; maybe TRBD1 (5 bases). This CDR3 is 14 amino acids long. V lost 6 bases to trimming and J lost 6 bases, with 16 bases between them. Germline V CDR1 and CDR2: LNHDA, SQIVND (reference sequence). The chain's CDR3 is CASRGVRAVDTQYF. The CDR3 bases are TGTGCCAGTAGAGGGGTCAGGGCGGTGGATACGCAGTATTTT.

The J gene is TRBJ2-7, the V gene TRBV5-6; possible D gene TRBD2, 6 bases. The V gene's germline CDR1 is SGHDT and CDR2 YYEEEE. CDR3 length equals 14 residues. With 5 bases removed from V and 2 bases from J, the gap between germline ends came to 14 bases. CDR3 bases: TGTGCCAGCAGATTCGGGAGTGGGGCCTACGAGCAGTACTTC. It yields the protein CASRFGSGAYEQYF.

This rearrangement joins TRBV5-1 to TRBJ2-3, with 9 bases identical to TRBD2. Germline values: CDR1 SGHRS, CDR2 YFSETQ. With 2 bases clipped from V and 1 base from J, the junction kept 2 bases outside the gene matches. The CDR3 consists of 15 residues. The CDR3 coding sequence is TGCGCCAGCAGCTTTAAGCGGGAGGGCACAGATACGCAGTATTTT. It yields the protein CASSFKREGTDTQYF. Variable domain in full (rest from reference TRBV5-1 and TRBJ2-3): KAGVTQTPRYLIKTRGQQVTLSCSPISGHRSVSWYQQTPGQGLQFLFEYFSETQRNKGNFPGRFSGRQFSNSRSEMNVSTLELGDSALYLCASSFKREGTDTQYFGPGTRLTVL.

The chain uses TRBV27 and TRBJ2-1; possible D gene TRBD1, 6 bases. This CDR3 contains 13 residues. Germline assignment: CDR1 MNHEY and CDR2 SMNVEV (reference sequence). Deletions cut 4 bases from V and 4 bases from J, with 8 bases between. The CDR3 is CASSSGQYNEQFF. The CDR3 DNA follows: TGTGCCAGCAGTTCCGGACAGTACAATGAGCAGTTCTTC.

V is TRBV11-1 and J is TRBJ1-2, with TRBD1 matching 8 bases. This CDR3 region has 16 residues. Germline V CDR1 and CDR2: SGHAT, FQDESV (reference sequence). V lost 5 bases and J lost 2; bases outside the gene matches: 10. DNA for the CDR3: TGTGCCAGCAGCCCTACCGGACAGGGCTTAAACTATGGCTACACCTTC. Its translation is CASSPTGQGLNYGYTF.

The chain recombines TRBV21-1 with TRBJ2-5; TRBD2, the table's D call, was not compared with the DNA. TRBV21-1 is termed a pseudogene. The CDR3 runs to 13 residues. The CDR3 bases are TGTGCCAGCAGCAGAGGGGGGGGAGAGACCCAGTACTTC. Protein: CASSRGGGETQYF.

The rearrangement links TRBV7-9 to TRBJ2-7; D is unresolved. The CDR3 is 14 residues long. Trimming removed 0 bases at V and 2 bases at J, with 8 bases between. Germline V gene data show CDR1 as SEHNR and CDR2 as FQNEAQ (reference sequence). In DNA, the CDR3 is TGTGCCAGCAGCTTAGCGCTCAGACCCTACGAGCAGTACTTC. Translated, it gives CASSLALRPYEQYF.

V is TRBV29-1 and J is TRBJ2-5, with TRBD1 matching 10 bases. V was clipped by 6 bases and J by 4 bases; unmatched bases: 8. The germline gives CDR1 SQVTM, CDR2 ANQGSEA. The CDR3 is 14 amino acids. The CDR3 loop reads CSVAPGQGRETQYF. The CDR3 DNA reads TGCAGCGTAGCGCCGGGACAGGGGAGAGAGACCCAGTACTTC. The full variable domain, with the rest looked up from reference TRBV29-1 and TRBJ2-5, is SAVISQKPSRDICQRGTSLTIQCQVDSQVTMMFWYRQQPGQSLTLIATANQGSEATYESGFVIDKFPISRPNLTFSTLTVSNMSPEDSSIYLCSVAPGQGRETQYFGPGTRLLVL.

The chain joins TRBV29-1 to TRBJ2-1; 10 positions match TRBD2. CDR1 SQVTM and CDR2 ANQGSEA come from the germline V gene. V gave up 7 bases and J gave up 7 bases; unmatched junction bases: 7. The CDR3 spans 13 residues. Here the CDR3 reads CSASGRALNEQFF. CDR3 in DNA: TGCAGCGCAAGCGGGAGGGCCTTAAATGAGCAGTTCTTC.

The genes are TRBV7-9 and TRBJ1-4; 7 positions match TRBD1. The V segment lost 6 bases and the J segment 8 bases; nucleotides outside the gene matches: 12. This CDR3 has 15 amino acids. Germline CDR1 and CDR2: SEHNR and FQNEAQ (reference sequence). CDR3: CASSRQGRGPEKLFF. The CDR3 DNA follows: TGTGCCAGCAGTCGACAGGGACGAGGACCCGAAAAACTGTTTTTT. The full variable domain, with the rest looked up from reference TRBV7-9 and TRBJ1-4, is DTGVSQNPRHKITKRGQNVTFRCDPISEHNRLYWYRQTLGQGPEFLTYFQNEAQLEKSRLLSDRFSAERPKGSFSTLEIQRTEQGDSAMYLCASSRQGRGPEKLFFGSGTQLSVL.

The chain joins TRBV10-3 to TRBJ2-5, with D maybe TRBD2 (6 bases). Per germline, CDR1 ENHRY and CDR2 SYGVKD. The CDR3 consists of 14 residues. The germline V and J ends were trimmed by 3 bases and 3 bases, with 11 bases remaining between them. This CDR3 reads CAISDGLAKETQYF. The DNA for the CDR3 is TGTGCCATCAGTGATGGTCTAGCGAAAGAGACCCAGTACTTC.

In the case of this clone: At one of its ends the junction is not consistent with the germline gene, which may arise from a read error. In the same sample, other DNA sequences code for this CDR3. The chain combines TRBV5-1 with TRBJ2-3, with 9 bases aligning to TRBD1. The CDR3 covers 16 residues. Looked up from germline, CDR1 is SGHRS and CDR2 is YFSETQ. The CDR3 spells CASSYRTGGRADTQYF. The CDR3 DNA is TGCGCCAGCAGCTACCGAACAGGGGGCCGAGCAGATACGCAGTATTTC.

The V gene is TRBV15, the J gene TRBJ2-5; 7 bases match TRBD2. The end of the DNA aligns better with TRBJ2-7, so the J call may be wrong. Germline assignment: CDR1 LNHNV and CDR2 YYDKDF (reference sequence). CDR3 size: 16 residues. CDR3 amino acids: CATSSHRGRAGDEQYF. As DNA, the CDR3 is TGTGCCACCAGCTCGCACCGGGGGAGGGCGGGAGACGAGCAGTACTTC.

CDR3 residues: CASSARWQTPNTEAFF. The CDR3 DNA sequence: TGTGCCAGCAGTGCCCGGTGGCAGACACCGAACACTGAAGCTTTCTTT. This chain uses TRBV6-1 with TRBJ1-1, with D hard to call. Germline V gene sequence: CDR1 MNHNS, CDR2 SASEGT. CDR3 length: 16 amino acids. V lost 4 bases and J lost 1, with 16 bases in between.

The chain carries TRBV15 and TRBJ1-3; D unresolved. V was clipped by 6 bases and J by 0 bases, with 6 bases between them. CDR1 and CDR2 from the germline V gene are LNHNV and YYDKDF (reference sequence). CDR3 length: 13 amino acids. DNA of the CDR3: TGTGCCACCAGGGGAGGCTCTGGAAACACCATATATTTT. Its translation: CATRGGSGNTIYF.

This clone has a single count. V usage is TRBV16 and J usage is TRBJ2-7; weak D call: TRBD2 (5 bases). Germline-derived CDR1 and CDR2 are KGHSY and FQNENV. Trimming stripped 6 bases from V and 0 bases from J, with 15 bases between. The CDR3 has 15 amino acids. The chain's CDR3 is CASSPPGYLSYEQYF. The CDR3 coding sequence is TGTGCCAGCAGTCCGCCGGGATATCTCTCCTACGAGCAGTACTTC.

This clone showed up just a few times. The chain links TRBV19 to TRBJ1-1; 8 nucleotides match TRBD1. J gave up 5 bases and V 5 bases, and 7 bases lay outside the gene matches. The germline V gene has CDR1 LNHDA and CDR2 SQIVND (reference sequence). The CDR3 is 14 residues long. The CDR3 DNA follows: TGTGCCAGTAGTTACAGGGGGGTAGGTACTGAAGCTTTCTTT. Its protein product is CASSYRGVGTEAFF.

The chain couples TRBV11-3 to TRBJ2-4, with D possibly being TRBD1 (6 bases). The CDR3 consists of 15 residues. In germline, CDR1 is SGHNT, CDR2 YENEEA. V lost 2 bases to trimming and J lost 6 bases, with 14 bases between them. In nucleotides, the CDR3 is TGTGCCAGCAGCTTAACCCCACAGGGATCAAACATTCAGTACTTC. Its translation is CASSLTPQGSNIQYF.

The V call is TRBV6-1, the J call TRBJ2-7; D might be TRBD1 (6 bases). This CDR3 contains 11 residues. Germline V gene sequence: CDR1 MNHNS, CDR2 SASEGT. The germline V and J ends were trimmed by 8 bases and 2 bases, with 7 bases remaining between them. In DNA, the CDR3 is TGTGCCAGCGGACAGACCTACGAGCAGTACTTC. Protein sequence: CASGQTYEQYF.

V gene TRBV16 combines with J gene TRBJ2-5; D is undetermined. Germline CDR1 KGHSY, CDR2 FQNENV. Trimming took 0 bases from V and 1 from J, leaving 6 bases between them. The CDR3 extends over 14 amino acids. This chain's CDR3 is CASSQSSAQETQYF. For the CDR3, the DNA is TGTGCCAGCAGCCAATCGAGTGCCCAAGAGACCCAGTACTTC.

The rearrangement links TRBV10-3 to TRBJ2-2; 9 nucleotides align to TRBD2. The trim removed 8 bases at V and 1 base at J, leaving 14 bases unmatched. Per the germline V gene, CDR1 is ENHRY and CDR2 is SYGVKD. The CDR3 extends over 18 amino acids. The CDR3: CAISNRVAGVQNTGELFF. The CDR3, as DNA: TGTGCCATCTCAAACAGGGTAGCGGGAGTGCAGAACACCGGGGAGCTGTTTTTT.

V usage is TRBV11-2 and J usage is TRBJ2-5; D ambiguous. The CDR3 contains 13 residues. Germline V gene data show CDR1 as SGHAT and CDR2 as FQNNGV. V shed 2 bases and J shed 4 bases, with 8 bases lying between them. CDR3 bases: TGTGCCAGCAGCTTAAGGATTCCAGAGACCCAGTACTTC. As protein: CASSLRIPETQYF.

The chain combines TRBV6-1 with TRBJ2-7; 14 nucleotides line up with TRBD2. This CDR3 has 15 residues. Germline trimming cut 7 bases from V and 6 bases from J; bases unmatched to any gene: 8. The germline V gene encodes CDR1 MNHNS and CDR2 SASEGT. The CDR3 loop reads CASTSGLAGDGEQYF. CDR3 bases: TGTGCCAGCACCTCGGGACTAGCGGGAGACGGCGAGCAGTACTTC.

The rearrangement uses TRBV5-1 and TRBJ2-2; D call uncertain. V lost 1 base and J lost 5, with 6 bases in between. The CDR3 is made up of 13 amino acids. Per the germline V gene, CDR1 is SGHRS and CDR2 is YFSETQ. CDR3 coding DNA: TGCGCCAGCAGCTTGCAAGAAACCGGGGAGCTGTTTTTT. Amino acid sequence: CASSLQETGELFF.

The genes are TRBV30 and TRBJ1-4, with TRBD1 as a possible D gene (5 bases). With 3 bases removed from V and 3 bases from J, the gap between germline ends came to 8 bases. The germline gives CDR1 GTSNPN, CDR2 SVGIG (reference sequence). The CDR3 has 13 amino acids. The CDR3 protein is CAWRQVPNEKLFF. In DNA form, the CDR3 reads TGTGCCTGGAGACAGGTTCCTAATGAAAAACTGTTTTTT.